Below, 7 T cell receptor beta chains from the same sample are listed, as sequenced in a study of T cells after yellow fever vaccination. TCRdb called the 5' RACE reads again in MiXCR, with one record for every CDR3 protein. The table includes under 300,000 distinct CDR3 sequences, around 7% detected once. The source was CD4+ T cells sorted from PBMCs, collected 15 days after the yellow fever booster vaccination. The receptor source for this set is a man aged 25-40 years who received the YFV17D yellow fever vaccine.

The sample holds many counts of this clonotype. The chain employs TRBV20-1 and TRBJ1-1, with D perhaps TRBD1 (5 bases). Trimming removed 5 bases at V and 3 bases at J, with 16 bases between. The CDR3 runs 14 residues. Germline CDR1 DFQATT, CDR2 SNEGSKA (reference sequence). CDR3 nucleotide sequence: TGCAGTGCTGGTGGGTGGATAGGGGACACTGAAGCTTTCTTT. It yields the protein CSAGGWIGDTEAFF.

The gene calls are TRBV7-8 and TRBJ2-1, with D unresolved. Trimming removed 2 bases at V and 0 bases at J, with 5 bases between. The CDR3 sequence is 14 residues long. The germline V gene encodes CDR1 SGHVS and CDR2 FQNEAQ. CDR3 sequence reads: CASSLLSSYNEQFF. DNA of the CDR3: TGTGCCAGCAGCTTACTCAGCTCCTACAATGAGCAGTTCTTC.

The genes are TRBV15 and TRBJ2-3; TRBD2 aligns across 7 bases. The CDR3 sequence is 12 residues long. CDR1 LNHNV and CDR2 YYDKDF come from the germline V gene (reference sequence). The trim removed 4 bases at V and 5 bases at J, leaving 0 bases unmatched. CDR3 sequence reads: CATSKRGDTQYF. The CDR3 DNA reads as TGTGCCACCAGCAAGCGGGGAGATACGCAGTATTTT.

This clonotype was found a few times. The V and J genes are TRBV15 and TRBJ2-3; 8 positions match TRBD1. Germline V gene lookup returns CDR1 LNHNV and CDR2 YYDKDF (reference sequence). The CDR3 is made up of 17 amino acids. J was trimmed by 1 base and V by 0 bases; bases with no gene match: 6. Here the CDR3 DNA reads TGTGCCACCAGCAGAGATCTGGCAGGGGGCGGCACAGATACGCAGTATTTT. It is translated as CATSRDLAGGGTDTQYF.

Only a few counts were recorded for this clonotype. This rearrangement joins TRBV5-1 to TRBJ2-5; the match to TRBD2 covers 10 bases. This CDR3 is built from 18 residues. Losses at the gene ends were 0 bases for V and 1 base for J; bases not matched to a gene: 9. Germline values: CDR1 SGHRS, CDR2 YFSETQ. DNA of the CDR3: TGCGCCAGCAGCTTGGGCCTAGCGGGAGTAACCTTCCAAGAGACCCAGTACTTC. Residues: CASSLGLAGVTFQETQYF.

This clonotype was observed at least ten times. This chain joins TRBV11-2 and TRBJ2-2; 7 nucleotides line up with TRBD2. J was trimmed by 8 bases and V by 4 bases; bases with no gene match: 16. Germline-derived CDR1 and CDR2 are SGHAT and FQNNGV. The length of the CDR3 is 17 residues. CDR3 DNA: TGTGCCAGCAGCTCATCCAGAGGGAGGGCCTCTGGGGGGGAGCTGTTTTTT. Translation: CASSSSRGRASGGELFF.

This clonotype has just a few counts. The rearrangement uses TRBV29-1 and TRBJ2-7; TRBD2 agrees at 8 bases. Per the germline V gene, CDR1 is SQVTM and CDR2 is ANQGSEA. The CDR3 contains 16 residues. After removal of 4 bases from V and 3 bases from J, the junction contained 14 bases not matched to a gene. The CDR3 sequence is CSVVNLRATSGYEQYF. The CDR3 DNA reads as TGCAGCGTTGTGAATTTAAGGGCAACTAGCGGCTACGAGCAGTACTTC.